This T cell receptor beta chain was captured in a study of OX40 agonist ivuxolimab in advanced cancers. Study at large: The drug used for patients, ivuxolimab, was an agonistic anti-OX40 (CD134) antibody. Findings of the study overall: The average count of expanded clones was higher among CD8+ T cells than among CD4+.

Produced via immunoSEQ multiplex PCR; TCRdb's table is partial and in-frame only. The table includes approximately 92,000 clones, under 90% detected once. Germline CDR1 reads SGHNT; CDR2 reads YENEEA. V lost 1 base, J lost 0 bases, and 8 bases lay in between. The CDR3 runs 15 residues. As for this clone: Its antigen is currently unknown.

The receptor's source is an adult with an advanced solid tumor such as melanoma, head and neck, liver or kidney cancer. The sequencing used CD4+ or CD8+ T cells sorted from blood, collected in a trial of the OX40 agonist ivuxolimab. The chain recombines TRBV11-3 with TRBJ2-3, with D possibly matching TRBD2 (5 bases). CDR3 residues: CASSLGSGSTDTQYF. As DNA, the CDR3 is TGTGCCAGCAGCTTAGGGAGCGGCAGCACAGATACGCAGTATTTT.